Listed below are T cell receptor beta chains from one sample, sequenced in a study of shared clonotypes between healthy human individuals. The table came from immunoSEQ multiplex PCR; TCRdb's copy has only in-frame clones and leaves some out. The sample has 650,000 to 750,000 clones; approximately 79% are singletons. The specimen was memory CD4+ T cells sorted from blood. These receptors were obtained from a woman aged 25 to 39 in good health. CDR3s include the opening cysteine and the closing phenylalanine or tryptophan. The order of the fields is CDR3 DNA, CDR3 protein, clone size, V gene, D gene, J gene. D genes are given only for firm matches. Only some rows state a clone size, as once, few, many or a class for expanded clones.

DNA: TGTGCCAGTAGAGCCGTGGGTCGGCGAGGCTACACCTTC
CDR3: CASRAVGRRGYTF
size: few
V: TRBV19
D: NA
J: TRBJ1-2

DNA: TGTGCCAGCAGCTTAATTGAGCTAGCCAAAAACATTCAGTACTTC
CDR3: CASSLIELAKNIQYF
size: NA
V: TRBV7-2
D: NA
J: TRBJ2-4

DNA: TGTGCCAGCAAACTACTAGCGGGAGCAACCGGGGAGCTGTTTTTT
CDR3: CASKLLAGATGELFF
size: NA
V: TRBV6-5
D: TRBD2
J: TRBJ2-2

DNA: TGTGCCAGTAAGCCGGGGAGGGGATCTTCACCCCTCCACTTT
CDR3: CASKPGRGSSPLHF
size: NA
V: TRBV19
D: NA
J: TRBJ1-6

DNA: TGCGCCAGCAGCCAAGGCACTAGCGGTACCACAGATACGCAGTATTTT
CDR3: CASSQGTSGTTDTQYF
size: once
V: TRBV4-1
D: TRBD2
J: TRBJ2-3

DNA: TGTGCCAGCAGCTTAGAGGGACAGGCCCCTGAAGCTTTCTTT
CDR3: CASSLEGQAPEAFF
size: NA
V: TRBV7-9
D: TRBD1
J: TRBJ1-1

DNA: TGTGCCACCAGCAGAGTCAGGACACCAACTTACGAGCAGTACTTC
CDR3: CATSRVRTPTYEQYF
size: NA
V: TRBV15
D: NA
J: TRBJ2-7

DNA: TGTGCCAGCACCCAAGAGGGGGTCACAGATACGCAGTATTTT
CDR3: CASTQEGVTDTQYF
size: NA
V: TRBV7-9
D: NA
J: TRBJ2-3

DNA: TGTGCCAGCAGCGTAGATGTGGGGACAGGGCGGGCCGAGCAGTACTTC
CDR3: CASSVDVGTGRAEQYF
size: NA
V: TRBV9
D: TRBD1
J: TRBJ2-7

DNA: TGTGCCAGCAGCTTGGGGACAGTGACCGACAATCAGCCCCAGCATTTT
CDR3: CASSLGTVTDNQPQHF
size: few
V: TRBV5-8
D: NA
J: TRBJ1-5

DNA: TGTGCCAGCAGTGAAAGGGGGCGAGAGCAGTACTTC
CDR3: CASSERGREQYF
size: few
V: TRBV6-1
D: TRBD1
J: TRBJ2-7

DNA: TGTGCCTGGAGCACAGGGAGTCGGCTTAATGAAAAACTGTTTTTT
CDR3: CAWSTGSRLNEKLFF
size: NA
V: TRBV30
D: NA
J: TRBJ1-4

DNA: TGTGCCTGGAGGAGAGTCCCGGCGGAGACCCAGTACTTC
CDR3: CAWRRVPAETQYF
size: NA
V: TRBV30
D: NA
J: TRBJ2-5

DNA: TGTGCCAGCAGTTTAGGGCGAGAGGAAGAGACCCAGTACTTC
CDR3: CASSLGREEETQYF
size: NA
V: TRBV27
D: NA
J: TRBJ2-5

DNA: TGTGCCTGGCGGGGCGACTCTGGAAACACCATATATTTT
CDR3: CAWRGDSGNTIYF
size: few
V: TRBV30
D: NA
J: TRBJ1-3

DNA: TGTGCCAGCAGCTCCATGTCGGGCGAGCGGGCGACCTACGAGCAGTACTTC
CDR3: CASSSMSGERATYEQYF
size: once
V: TRBV7-8
D: NA
J: TRBJ2-7

DNA: TGCAGCGCCGGGCAGGGTCGCGAGCAGTACTTC
CDR3: CSAGQGREQYF
size: NA
V: TRBV29-1
D: NA
J: TRBJ2-7

DNA: TGCGCCAGCAGCGGTAGCGGCCAACGGGAGACCCAGTACTTC
CDR3: CASSGSGQRETQYF
size: once
V: TRBV5-1
D: NA
J: TRBJ2-5

DNA: TGTGCCAGCAGCTGGGGTCGGGGCCGAAGCGGAGCTTTCTTT
CDR3: CASSWGRGRSGAFF
size: few
V: TRBV5-4
D: NA
J: TRBJ1-1

DNA: TGCGCCAGCAGCCGAACGGGGGTGAGCACCGGGGAGCTGTTTTTT
CDR3: CASSRTGVSTGELFF
size: NA
V: TRBV5-1
D: NA
J: TRBJ2-2

DNA: TGTGCCAGCTCACCTGTGAGAACAGCTCGACCGGGACAGGGGACTCAGCCCCAGCATTTT
CDR3: CASSPVRTARPGQGTQPQHF
size: NA
V: TRBV18
D: TRBD1
J: TRBJ1-5

DNA: TGTGCCAGCAGTCCCTCGGCAGGGAACGCCGGGGAGCTGTTTTTT
CDR3: CASSPSAGNAGELFF
size: NA
V: TRBV6-1
D: NA
J: TRBJ2-2

DNA: TGTGCCAGCAGCGTAGCGCTGGGGCCCTACGAGCAGTACTTC
CDR3: CASSVALGPYEQYF
size: NA
V: TRBV6-6
D: NA
J: TRBJ2-7

DNA: TGTGCTAGTGGTTTGGCTCAAGGGACTAGCGGTATCAATGAGCAGTTCTTC
CDR3: CASGLAQGTSGINEQFF
size: once
V: TRBV12-5
D: TRBD2
J: TRBJ2-1

DNA: TGTGCCAGCAGCCAAGCACAGGAGGCGTACGAGCAGTACTTC
CDR3: CASSQAQEAYEQYF
size: once
V: TRBV4-2
D: NA
J: TRBJ2-7

DNA: TGTGCCAGCAGGAGTAGCGAGAGCTCCTACGAGCAGTACTTC
CDR3: CASRSSESSYEQYF
size: NA
V: TRBV5-4
D: NA
J: TRBJ2-7

DNA: TGTGCCACCGAACGGACTAGCGGGAGATTCCTCCCCTCTTACAATGAGCAGTTCTTC
CDR3: CATERTSGRFLPSYNEQFF
size: NA
V: TRBV19
D: TRBD2
J: TRBJ2-1

DNA: TGTGCCAGCTCGGGCGGCACGACGACCCTATATGGCTACACCTTC
CDR3: CASSGGTTTLYGYTF
size: NA
V: TRBV19
D: NA
J: TRBJ1-2

DNA: TGTGCCAGCTCTCCCACAGGAAGGAACACTGAAGCTTTCTTT
CDR3: CASSPTGRNTEAFF
size: once
V: TRBV18
D: NA
J: TRBJ1-1

DNA: TGTGCTAGTGGAGCCCTTACAGGGGGACCCCAGCATTTT
CDR3: CASGALTGGPQHF
size: NA
V: TRBV12-5
D: TRBD1
J: TRBJ1-5

DNA: TGTGCCAGCTCACCACCGCTGGGGGCCGATACGCAGTATTTT
CDR3: CASSPPLGADTQYF
size: few
V: TRBV18
D: NA
J: TRBJ2-3

DNA: TGTGCCAGTAGTCCCATAGACAAGAACTATGGCTACACCTTC
CDR3: CASSPIDKNYGYTF
size: NA
V: TRBV19
D: NA
J: TRBJ1-2